The clone carrying this T cell receptor (beta chain) has more than one count but fewer than ten. What it recognizes is unknown. These data are taken from a study of T-cell memory formation after mild COVID-19. One entry per CDR3 protein results from TCRdb running MiXCR on the 5' RACE reads. The sample includes around 370,000 distinct CDR3 sequences, 20% to 25% of them seen just once. General observations from the study: The finding that pre-infection memory included some responding clones suggested that cross-reactive memory joined.

The V segment lost 5 bases and the J segment 6 bases; nucleotides outside the gene matches: 16. Looked up from germline, CDR1 is SGHTA and CDR2 is FQGNSA. The CDR3 has 17 amino acids. This TCR came from an adult woman who had mild COVID-19 (a few samples of this study predate the infection). Cell type and time point are not known. The V call is TRBV7-2, the J call TRBJ2-3, with TRBD2 identical over 8 bases. Sample: PBMCs or a T cell subset sorted from them (not recorded which). The DNA of the CDR3 is TGTGCCAGCAGCCGGGAGGTTCGTGAGCGGGAGTGGGATACGCAGTATTTT. This translates into CASSREVREREWDTQYF. Full variable domain (remainder filled in from reference TRBV7-2 and TRBJ2-3): GAGVSQSPSNKVTEKGKDVELRCDPISGHTALYWYRQSLGQGLEFLIYFQGNSAPDKSGLPSDRFSAERTGGSVSTLTIQRTQQEDSAVYLCASSREVREREWDTQYFGPGTRLTVL.